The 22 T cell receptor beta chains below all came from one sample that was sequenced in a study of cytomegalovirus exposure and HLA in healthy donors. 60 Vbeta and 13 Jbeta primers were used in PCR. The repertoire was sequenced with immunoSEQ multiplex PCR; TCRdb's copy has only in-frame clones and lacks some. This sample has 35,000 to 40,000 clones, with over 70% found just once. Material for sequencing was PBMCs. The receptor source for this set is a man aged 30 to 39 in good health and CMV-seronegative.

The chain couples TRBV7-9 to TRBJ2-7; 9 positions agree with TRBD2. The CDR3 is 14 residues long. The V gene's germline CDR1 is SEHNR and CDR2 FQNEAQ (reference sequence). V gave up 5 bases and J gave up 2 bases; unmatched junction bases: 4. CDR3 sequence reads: CASSTSGPTYEQYF. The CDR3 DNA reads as TGTGCCAGCAGCACTAGCGGGCCCACCTACGAGCAGTACTTC.

CDR3 loop: CASRKGADTQYF. The CDR3 coding sequence is TGTGCCAGCAGAAAGGGGGCAGATACGCAGTATTTT. The chain links TRBV27 to TRBJ2-3; perhaps TRBD1 as D (6 bases). The CDR3 loop spans 12 amino acids. Germline CDR1 is MNHEY and CDR2 is SMNVEV (reference sequence). The V end lost 6 bases, the J end lost 4 bases, and 8 bases lay between the germline ends.

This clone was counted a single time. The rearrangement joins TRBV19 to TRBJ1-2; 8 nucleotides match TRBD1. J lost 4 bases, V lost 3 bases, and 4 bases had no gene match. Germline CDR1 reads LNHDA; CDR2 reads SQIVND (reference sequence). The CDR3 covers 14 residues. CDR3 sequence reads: CASSITDRVYGYTF. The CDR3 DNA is TGTGCCAGTAGTATCACGGACAGGGTCTATGGCTACACCTTC.

The CDR3 coding sequence is TGTGCCAGCAGTCTACAGGGGACTGAGCAGTTCTTC. Amino acids: CASSLQGTEQFF. The chain joins TRBV7-3 to TRBJ2-1, with 7 bases matching TRBD1. The germline gives CDR1 SGHTA, CDR2 FQGTGA. After removal of 6 bases from V and 9 bases from J, the junction contained 5 bases not matched to a gene. The CDR3 runs to 12 residues.

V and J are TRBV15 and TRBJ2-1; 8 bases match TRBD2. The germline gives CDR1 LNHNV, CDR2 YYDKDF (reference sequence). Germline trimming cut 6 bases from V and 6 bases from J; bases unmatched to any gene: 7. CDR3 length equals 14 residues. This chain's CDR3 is CATSAGGKLNEQFF. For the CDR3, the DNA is TGTGCCACCAGTGCGGGAGGCAAGCTCAATGAGCAGTTCTTC.

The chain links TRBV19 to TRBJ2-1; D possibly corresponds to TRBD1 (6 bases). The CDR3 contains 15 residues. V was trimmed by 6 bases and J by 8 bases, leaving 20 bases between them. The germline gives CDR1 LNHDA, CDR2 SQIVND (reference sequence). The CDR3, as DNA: TGTGCCAGTAGGTATCGGAGTACGGGACACCATGAGCAGTTCTTC. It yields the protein CASRYRSTGHHEQFF. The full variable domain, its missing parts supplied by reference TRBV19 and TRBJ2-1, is DGGITQSPKYLFRKEGQNVTLSCEQNLNHDAMYWYRQDPGQGLRLIYYSQIVNDFQKGDIAEGYSVSREKKESFPLTVTSAQKNPTAFYLCASRYRSTGHHEQFFGPGTRLTVL.

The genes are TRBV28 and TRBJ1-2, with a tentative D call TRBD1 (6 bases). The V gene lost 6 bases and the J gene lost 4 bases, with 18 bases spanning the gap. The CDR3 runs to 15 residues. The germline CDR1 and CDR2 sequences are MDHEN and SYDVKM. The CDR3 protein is CASREQGPQSYGYTF. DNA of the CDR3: TGTGCCAGCAGGGAACAGGGTCCGCAGTCCTATGGCTACACCTTC.

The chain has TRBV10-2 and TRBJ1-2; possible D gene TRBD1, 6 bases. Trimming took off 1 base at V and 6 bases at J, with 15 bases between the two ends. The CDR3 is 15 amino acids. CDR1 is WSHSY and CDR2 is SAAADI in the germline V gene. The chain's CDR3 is CASSEWDTPSNGYTF. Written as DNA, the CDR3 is TGCGCCAGCAGTGAGTGGGACACCCCTTCGAATGGCTACACCTTC.

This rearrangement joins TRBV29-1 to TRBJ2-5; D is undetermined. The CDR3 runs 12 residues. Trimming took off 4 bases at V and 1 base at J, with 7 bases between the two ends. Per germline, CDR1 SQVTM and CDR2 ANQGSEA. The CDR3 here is CSVATAQETQYF. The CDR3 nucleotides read TGCAGCGTTGCAACAGCCCAAGAGACCCAGTACTTC.

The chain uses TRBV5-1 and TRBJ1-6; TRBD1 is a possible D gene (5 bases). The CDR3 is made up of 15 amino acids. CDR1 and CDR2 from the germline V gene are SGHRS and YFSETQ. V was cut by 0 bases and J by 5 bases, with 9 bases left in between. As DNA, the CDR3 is TGCGCCAGCAGCTTGGGACAGCAAAATAATTCACCCCTCCACTTT. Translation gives CASSLGQQNNSPLHF.

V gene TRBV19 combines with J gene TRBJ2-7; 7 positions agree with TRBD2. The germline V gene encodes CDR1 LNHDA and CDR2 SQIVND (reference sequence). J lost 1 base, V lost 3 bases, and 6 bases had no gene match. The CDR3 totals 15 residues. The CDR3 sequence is CASSIHQGGSYEQYF. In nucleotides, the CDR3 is TGTGCCAGTAGTATCCATCAGGGAGGGTCCTACGAGCAGTACTTC.

The CDR3 reads CASSEYLGGRTEAFF. In nucleotides, the CDR3 is TGTGCCAGCAGTGAATATTTGGGGGGGAGGACTGAAGCTTTCTTT. The chain carries TRBV25-1 and TRBJ1-1, with D possibly being TRBD1 (5 bases). V was trimmed by 0 bases and J by 5 bases, leaving 13 bases between them. The germline gives CDR1 MGHDK, CDR2 SYGVNS. The CDR3 runs 15 residues. Filled out from reference TRBV25-1 and TRBJ1-1, the complete variable domain reads EADIYQTPRYLVIGTGKKITLECSQTMGHDKMYWYQQDPGMELHLIHYSYGVNSTEKGDLSSESTVSRIRTEHFPLTLESARPSHTSQYLCASSEYLGGRTEAFFGQGTRLTVV.

The chain's CDR3 is CASSEGTDTQYF. The CDR3 DNA reads as TGTGCCAGCTCAGAGGGAACAGATACGCAGTATTTT. The chain carries TRBV18 and TRBJ2-3; D is possibly TRBD2 (5 bases). Trimming left V 5 bases short and J 3 bases short, with 6 bases between. The germline V gene has CDR1 KGHSH and CDR2 LQKENI. The CDR3 loop spans 12 amino acids. The whole variable domain, remainder taken from reference TRBV18 and TRBJ2-3, is NAGVMQNPRHLVRRRGQEARLRCSPMKGHSHVYWYRQLPEEGLKFMVYLQKENIIDESGMPKERFSAEFPKEGPSILRIQQVVRGDSAAYFCASSEGTDTQYFGPGTRLTVL.

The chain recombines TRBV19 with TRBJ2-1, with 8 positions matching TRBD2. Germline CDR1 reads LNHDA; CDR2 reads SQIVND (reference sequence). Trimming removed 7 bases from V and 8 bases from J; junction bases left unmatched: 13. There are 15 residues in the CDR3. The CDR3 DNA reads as TGTGCCAGTAATTCGAGGACCGGGGGGGCCGATGAGCAGTTCTTC. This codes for CASNSRTGGADEQFF. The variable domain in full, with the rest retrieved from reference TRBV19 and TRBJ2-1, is DGGITQSPKYLFRKEGQNVTLSCEQNLNHDAMYWYRQDPGQGLRLIYYSQIVNDFQKGDIAEGYSVSREKKESFPLTVTSAQKNPTAFYLCASNSRTGGADEQFFGPGTRLTVL.

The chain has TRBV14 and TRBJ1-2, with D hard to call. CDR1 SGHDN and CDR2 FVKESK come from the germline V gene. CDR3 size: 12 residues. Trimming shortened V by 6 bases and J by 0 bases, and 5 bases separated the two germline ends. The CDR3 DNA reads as TGTGCCAGCAGGGCAGCTAACTATGGCTACACCTTC. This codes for CASRAANYGYTF. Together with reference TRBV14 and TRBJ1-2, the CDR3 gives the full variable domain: EAGVTQFPSHSVIEKGQTVTLRCDPISGHDNLYWYRRVMGKEIKFLLHFVKESKQDESGMPNNRFLAERTGGTYSTLKVQPAELEDSGVYFCASRAANYGYTFGSGTRLTVV.

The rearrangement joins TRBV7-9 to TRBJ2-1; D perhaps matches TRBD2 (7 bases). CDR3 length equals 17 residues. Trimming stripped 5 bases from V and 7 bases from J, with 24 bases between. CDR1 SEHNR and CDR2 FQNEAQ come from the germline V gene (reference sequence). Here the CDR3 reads CASSKPGGGGGRNEQFF. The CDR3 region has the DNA TGTGCCAGCAGCAAACCTGGGGGAGGGGGAGGTCGAAATGAGCAGTTCTTC.

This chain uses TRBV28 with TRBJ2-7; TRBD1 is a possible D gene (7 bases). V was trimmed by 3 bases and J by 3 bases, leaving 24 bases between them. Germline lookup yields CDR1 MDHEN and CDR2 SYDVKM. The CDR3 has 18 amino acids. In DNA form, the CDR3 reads TGTGCCAGCAGTTTCCTGACAGGGTGGGGACTCGGGATCTACGAGCAGTACTTC. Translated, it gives CASSFLTGWGLGIYEQYF.

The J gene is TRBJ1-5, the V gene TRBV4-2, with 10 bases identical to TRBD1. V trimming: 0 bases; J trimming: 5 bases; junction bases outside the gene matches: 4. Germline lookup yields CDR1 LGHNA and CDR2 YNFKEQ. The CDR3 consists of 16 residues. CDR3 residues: CASSQEWGQGHQPQHF. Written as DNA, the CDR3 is TGTGCCAGCAGCCAAGAATGGGGACAGGGGCATCAGCCCCAGCATTTT.

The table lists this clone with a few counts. The CDR3 protein is CASSVAQTGGHTGELFF. CDR3 bases: TGTGCCAGCAGCGTAGCTCAAACAGGGGGACACACCGGGGAGCTGTTTTTT. This chain uses TRBV9 with TRBJ2-2, with TRBD1 matching 8 bases. Trimming took 0 bases from V and 3 from J; bases not matched to a gene: 7. The CDR3 is 17 amino acids. Germline-derived CDR1 and CDR2 are SGDLS and YYNGEE.

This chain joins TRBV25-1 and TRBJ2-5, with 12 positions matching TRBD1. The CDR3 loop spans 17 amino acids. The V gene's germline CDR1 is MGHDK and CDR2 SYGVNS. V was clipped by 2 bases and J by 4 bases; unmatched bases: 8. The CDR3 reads CASSEVGQGASTETQYF. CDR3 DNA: TGTGCCAGCAGTGAAGTGGGACAGGGGGCTTCGACAGAGACCCAGTACTTC.

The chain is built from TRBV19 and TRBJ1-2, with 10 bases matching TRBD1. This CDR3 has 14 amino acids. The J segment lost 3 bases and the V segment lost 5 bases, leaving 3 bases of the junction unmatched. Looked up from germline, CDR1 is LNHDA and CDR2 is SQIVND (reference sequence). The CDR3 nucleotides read TGTGCCAGTAGTCGACAGGGGGCGGACTATGGCTACACCTTC. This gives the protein CASSRQGADYGYTF.

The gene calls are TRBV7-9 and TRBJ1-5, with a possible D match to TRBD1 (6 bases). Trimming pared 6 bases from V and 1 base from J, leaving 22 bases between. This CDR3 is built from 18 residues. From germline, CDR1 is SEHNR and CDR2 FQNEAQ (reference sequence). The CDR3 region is CASRQQVPGEESNQPQHF. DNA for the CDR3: TGTGCCAGCAGACAGCAAGTTCCAGGGGAAGAAAGCAATCAGCCCCAGCATTTT.